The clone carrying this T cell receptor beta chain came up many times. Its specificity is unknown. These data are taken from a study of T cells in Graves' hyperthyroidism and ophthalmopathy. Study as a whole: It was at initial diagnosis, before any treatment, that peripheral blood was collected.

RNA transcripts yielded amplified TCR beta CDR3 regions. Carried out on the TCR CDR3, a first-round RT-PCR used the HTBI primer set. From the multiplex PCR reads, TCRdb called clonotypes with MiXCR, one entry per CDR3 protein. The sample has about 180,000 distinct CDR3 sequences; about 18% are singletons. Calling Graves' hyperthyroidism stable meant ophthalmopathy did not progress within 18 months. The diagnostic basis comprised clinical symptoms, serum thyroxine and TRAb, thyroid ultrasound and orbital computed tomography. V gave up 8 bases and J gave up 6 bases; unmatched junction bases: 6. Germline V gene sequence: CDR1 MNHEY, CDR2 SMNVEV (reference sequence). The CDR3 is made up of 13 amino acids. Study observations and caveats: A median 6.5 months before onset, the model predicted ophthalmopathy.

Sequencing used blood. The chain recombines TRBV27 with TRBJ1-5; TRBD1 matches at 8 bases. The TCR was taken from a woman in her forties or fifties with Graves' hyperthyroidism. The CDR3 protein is CASRDGQGQPQHF. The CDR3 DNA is TGTGCCAGCCGAGATGGACAGGGTCAGCCCCAGCATTTT.